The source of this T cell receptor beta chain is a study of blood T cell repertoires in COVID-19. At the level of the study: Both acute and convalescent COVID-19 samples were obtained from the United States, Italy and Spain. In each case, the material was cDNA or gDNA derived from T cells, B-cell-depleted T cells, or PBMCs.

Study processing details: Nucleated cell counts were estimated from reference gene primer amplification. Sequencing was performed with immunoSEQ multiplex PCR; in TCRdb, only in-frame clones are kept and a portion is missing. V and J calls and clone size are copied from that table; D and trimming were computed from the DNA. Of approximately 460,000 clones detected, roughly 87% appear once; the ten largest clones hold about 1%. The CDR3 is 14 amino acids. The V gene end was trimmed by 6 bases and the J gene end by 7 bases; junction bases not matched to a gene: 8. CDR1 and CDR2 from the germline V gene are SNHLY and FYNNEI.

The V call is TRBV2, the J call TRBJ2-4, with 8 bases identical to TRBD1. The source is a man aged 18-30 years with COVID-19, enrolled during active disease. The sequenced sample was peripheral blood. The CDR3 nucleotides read TGTGCCAGCAGGGGGGACAGGTTGATCAACATTCAGTACTTC. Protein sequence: CASRGDRLINIQYF. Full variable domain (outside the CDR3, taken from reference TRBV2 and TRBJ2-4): EPEVTQTPSHQVTQMGQEVILRCVPISNHLYFYWYRQILGQKVEFLVSFYNNEISEKSEIFDDQFSVERPDGSNFTLKIRSTKLEDSAMYFCASRGDRLINIQYFGAGTRLSVL.